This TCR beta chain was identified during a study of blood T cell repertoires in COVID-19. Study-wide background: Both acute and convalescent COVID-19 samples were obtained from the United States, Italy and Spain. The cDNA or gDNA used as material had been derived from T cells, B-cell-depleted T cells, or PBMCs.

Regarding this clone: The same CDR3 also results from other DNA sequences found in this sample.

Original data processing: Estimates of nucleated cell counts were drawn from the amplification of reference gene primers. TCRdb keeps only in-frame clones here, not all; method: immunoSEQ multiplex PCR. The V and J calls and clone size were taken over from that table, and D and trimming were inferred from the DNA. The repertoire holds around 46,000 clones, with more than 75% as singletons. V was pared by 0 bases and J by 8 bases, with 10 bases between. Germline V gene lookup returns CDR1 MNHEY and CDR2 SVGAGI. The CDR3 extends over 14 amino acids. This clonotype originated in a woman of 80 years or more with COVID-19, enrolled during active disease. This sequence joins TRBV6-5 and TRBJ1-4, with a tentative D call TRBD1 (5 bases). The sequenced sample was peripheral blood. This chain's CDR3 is CASSYSDRGEKLFF. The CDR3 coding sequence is TGTGCCAGCAGTTACTCAGACAGAGGCGAAAAACTGTTTTTT.